This T cell receptor (beta chain) appears in the sequencing data of a study of response to subunit inactivated influenza vaccine. The study's findings and limits: Only a handful of new T cells, the authors suggested, are recruited with each seasonal influenza vaccination.

This clonotype was seen repeatedly, ten times or more. Its target is not known. Trimming stripped 2 bases from V and 0 bases from J, with 14 bases between. The CDR3 extends over 16 amino acids. CDR1 is SGHAT and CDR2 is FQNNGV in the germline V gene. TCRdb reanalysed the RT-PCR reads using MiXCR and keeps one entry per CDR3 protein. In the table there are around 520,000 distinct CDR3 sequences, 12% of which are singletons. The chain combines TRBV11-2 with TRBJ2-7; D is ambiguous. This TCR derives from a man aged 45-65 years who received an inactivated influenza vaccine. Sequences were derived from PBMCs from blood, sampled on the day of vaccination. This CDR3 reads CASSLFITSSSYEQYF. The CDR3 coding sequence is TGTGCCAGCAGCTTATTCATCACATCGAGCTCCTACGAGCAGTACTTC.